This T cell receptor (beta chain) is from a study of identical twins. CDR3 length: 14 amino acids. Trimming stripped 3 bases from V and 5 bases from J, with 13 bases between. Germline assignment: CDR1 SGHRS and CDR2 YFSETQ. TCRdb re-analysed the 5' RACE reads in MiXCR, keeping a single row per CDR3 protein. The table has 640,000 or so distinct CDR3 sequences, less than 7% seen once. The TCR sequence derives from a young man in good health. V is TRBV5-1 and J is TRBJ2-3; D may match TRBD1 or TRBD2 (5 bases each). Sequencing was performed on naive T cells sorted from blood. CDR3 loop: CASSYGGSRDTQYF. The CDR3, as DNA: TGCGCCAGCAGCTATGGGGGTAGTCGAGATACGCAGTATTTT.